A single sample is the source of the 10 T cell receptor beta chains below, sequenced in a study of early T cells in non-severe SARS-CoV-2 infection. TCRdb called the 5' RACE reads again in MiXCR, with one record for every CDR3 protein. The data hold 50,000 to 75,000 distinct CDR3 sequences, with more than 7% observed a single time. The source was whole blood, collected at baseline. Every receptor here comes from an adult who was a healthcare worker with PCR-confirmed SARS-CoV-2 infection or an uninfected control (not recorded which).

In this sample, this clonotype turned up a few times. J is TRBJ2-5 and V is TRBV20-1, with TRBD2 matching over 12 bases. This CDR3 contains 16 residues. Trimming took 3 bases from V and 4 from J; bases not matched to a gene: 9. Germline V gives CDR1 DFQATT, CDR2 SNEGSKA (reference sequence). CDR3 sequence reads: CSASPGLAGLRETQYF. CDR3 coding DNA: TGCAGTGCTAGCCCAGGACTAGCGGGACTTCGAGAGACCCAGTACTTC.

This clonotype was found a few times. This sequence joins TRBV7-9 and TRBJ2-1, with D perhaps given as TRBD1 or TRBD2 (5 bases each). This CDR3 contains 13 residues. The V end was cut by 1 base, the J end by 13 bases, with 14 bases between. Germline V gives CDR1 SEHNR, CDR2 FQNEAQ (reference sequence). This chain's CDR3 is CASSLDRGTDQFF. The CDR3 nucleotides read TGTGCCAGCAGCTTAGATAGAGGGACCGATCAGTTCTTC.

The chain's CDR3 is CASSFGQGVNQPQHF. For the CDR3, the DNA is TGTGCCAGCAGTTTTGGACAGGGGGTCAATCAGCCCCAGCATTTT. V gene TRBV12-3 or TRBV12-4 combines with J gene TRBJ1-5, with 10 bases matching TRBD1. This CDR3 is 15 amino acids long. After removal of 3 bases from V and 3 bases from J, the junction contained 2 bases not matched to a gene.

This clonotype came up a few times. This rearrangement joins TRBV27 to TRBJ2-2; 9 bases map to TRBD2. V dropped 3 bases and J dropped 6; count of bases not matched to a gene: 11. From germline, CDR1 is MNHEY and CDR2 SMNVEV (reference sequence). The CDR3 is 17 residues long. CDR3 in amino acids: CASSFVAGGDYAGELFF. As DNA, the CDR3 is TGTGCCAGCAGTTTCGTGGCGGGAGGGGATTACGCCGGGGAGCTGTTTTTT.

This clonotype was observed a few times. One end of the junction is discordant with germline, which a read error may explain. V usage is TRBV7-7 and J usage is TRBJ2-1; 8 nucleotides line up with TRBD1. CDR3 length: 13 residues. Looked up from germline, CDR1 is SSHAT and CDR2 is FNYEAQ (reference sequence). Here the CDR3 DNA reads TGTGCTAGCAGCTCGGGACAGGTGAATGAGCAGTTCTTC. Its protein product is CASSSGQVNEQFF. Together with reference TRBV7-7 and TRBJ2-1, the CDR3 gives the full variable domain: GAGVSQSPRYKVTKRGQDVTLRCDPISSHATLYWYQQALGQGPEFLTYFNYEAQPDKSGLPSDRFSAERPEGSISTLTIQRTEQRDSAMYRCASSSGQVNEQFFGPGTRLTVL.

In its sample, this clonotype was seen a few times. The CDR3 reads CSGGTPGTQYF. CDR3 DNA sequence: TGCAGTGGTGGGACTCCGGGGACCCAGTACTTC. The J gene is TRBJ2-5, the V gene TRBV20-1; a possible D gene is TRBD2 (6 bases). Trimming shortened V by 7 bases and J by 7 bases, and 13 bases separated the two germline ends. This CDR3 region has 11 residues. Germline loops: CDR1 DFQATT, CDR2 SNEGSKA (reference sequence).

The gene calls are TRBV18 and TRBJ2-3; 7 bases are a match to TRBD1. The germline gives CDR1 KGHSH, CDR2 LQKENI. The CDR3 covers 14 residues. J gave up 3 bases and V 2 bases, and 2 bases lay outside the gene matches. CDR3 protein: CASSPSRGTDTQYF. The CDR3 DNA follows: TGTGCCAGCTCACCAAGCAGGGGGACAGATACGCAGTATTTT.

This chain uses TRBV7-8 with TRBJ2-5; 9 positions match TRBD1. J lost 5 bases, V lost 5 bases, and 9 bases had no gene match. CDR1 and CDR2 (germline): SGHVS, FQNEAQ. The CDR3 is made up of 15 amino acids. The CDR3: CASSLRQGGMETQYF. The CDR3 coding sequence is TGTGCCAGCAGCCTCCGACAGGGGGGTATGGAGACCCAGTACTTC.

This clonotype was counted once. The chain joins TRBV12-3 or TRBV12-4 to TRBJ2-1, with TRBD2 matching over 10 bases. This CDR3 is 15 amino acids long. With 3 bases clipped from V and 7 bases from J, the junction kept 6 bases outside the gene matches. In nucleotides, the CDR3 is TGTGCCAGCAGTTTGTCTCTAGCGGGAGTGAATGAGCAGTTCTTC. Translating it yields CASSLSLAGVNEQFF.

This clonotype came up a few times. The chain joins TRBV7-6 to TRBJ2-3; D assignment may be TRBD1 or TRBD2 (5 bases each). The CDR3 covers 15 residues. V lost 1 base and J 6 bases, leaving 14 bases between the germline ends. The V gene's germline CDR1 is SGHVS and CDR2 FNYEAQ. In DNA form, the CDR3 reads TGTGCCAGCAGCTTAGTAGGAGGTCCAGGGGATACGCAGTATTTT. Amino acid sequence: CASSLVGGPGDTQYF.